One sample yielded the 18 T cell receptor beta chains listed below, sequenced in a study of blood T cell repertoires in COVID-19. Only in-frame clones appear in the TCRdb table, and some are missing; sequencing was by immunoSEQ multiplex PCR. The data show some 270,000 clones, with 75% to 90% seen just once and 2.5% to 3.5% held by the top ten. What was sequenced was PBMCs or T cells enriched from blood (not recorded which). These receptors were collected from a middle-aged woman who had been exposed to COVID-19.

The chain is built from TRBV6-6 and TRBJ1-5; maybe TRBD1 (5 bases). Trimming removed 6 bases at V and 7 bases at J, with 13 bases between. Per germline, CDR1 MNHNY and CDR2 SVGAGI (reference sequence). This CDR3 region has 13 residues. The DNA for the CDR3 is TGTGCCAGCAGGGGAGGGGCGGAACAGCCCCAGCATTTT. This gives the protein CASRGGAEQPQHF.

The chain uses TRBV5-1 and TRBJ1-4, with 7 bases fitting TRBD1. J lost 6 bases, V lost 7 bases, and 9 bases had no gene match. The CDR3 totals 14 residues. Germline loops: CDR1 SGHRS, CDR2 YFSETQ. In DNA, the CDR3 is TGCGCCAGCTGTCCGGGACAGCCAGATGAAAAACTGTTTTTT. Its protein is CASCPGQPDEKLFF.

The chain couples TRBV7-2 to TRBJ1-1; TRBD1 agrees at 7 bases. The CDR3 is 13 amino acids. J was trimmed by 4 bases and V by 6 bases; bases with no gene match: 5. Germline CDR1 SGHTA, CDR2 FQGNSA. The CDR3 here is CASSGAGGTEAFF. CDR3 DNA: TGTGCCAGCAGTGGGGCAGGGGGCACTGAAGCTTTCTTT.

With respect to this clone: Additional DNA sequences in this sample encode the identical CDR3. The chain is built from TRBV19 and TRBJ1-5, with D unresolved. Looked up from germline, CDR1 is LNHDA and CDR2 is SQIVND (reference sequence). Deletions cut 5 bases from V and 2 bases from J, with 7 bases between. The length of the CDR3 is 13 residues. In DNA form, the CDR3 reads TGTGCCAGTAGTGTGAGGGGCAATCAGCCCCAGCATTTT. Translating it yields CASSVRGNQPQHF.

The chain couples TRBV3-1 (or the pseudogene TRBV3-2) to TRBJ1-2, with 10 bases aligning to TRBD1. The V and J ends lost 1 base and 4 bases, in that order; junction bases with no gene match: 6. The germline V gene encodes CDR1 LGHDT and CDR2 YNNKEL (reference sequence). The CDR3 is 16 residues long. The CDR3 DNA reads as TGTGCCAGCAGCCAAGGCCTCTGGACAGGGGGCTATGGCTACACCTTC. Amino acids: CASSQGLWTGGYGYTF.

The chain combines TRBV7-6 with TRBJ2-2, with a possible D match to TRBD2 (6 bases). V lost 5 bases, J lost 0 bases, and 10 bases lay in between. Germline-derived CDR1 and CDR2 are SGHVS and FNYEAQ. This CDR3 has 15 amino acids. CDR3 amino acids: CASSREFANTGELFF. For the CDR3, the DNA is TGTGCCAGCAGCCGGGAGTTCGCGAACACCGGGGAGCTGTTTTTT.

The chain uses TRBV14 and TRBJ1-4, with a weak D call TRBD1 (5 bases). CDR3 length: 15 residues. Germline assignment: CDR1 SGHDN and CDR2 FVKESK. Between the trimmed V and J ends, which lost 0 bases and 5 bases, there was a span of 10 bases. CDR3 coding DNA: TGTGCCAGCAGCCAAGATGGAGCAGGGAATGAAAAACTGTTTTTT. It encodes CASSQDGAGNEKLFF.

The genes are TRBV25-1 and TRBJ1-2; the match to TRBD1 covers 8 bases. The junction had 11 bases not matched to a gene; V was cut back by 3 bases and J by 8 bases. The CDR3 is 15 amino acids. CDR1 and CDR2 from the germline V gene are MGHDK and SYGVNS. The CDR3 nucleotides are TGTGCCAGCAGTGAGTCCCCTCTGGACAGGGACGGCTACACCTTC. Its translation is CASSESPLDRDGYTF.

The chain employs TRBV19 and TRBJ2-4, with D possibly TRBD1 on 6 matching bases. The germline V gene encodes CDR1 LNHDA and CDR2 SQIVND (reference sequence). Deletions cut 5 bases from V and 10 bases from J, with 21 bases between. This CDR3 comprises 15 residues. The CDR3: CASSSTSTDRGIQYF. The CDR3 DNA reads as TGTGCCAGTAGTTCAACATCAACGGACAGAGGGATTCAGTACTTC.

V is TRBV3-1 (or the pseudogene TRBV3-2) and J is TRBJ2-7; D call uncertain. The CDR3 runs 12 residues. V was pared by 9 bases and J by 1 base, with 10 bases between. Germline CDR1 reads LGHDT; CDR2 reads YNNKEL (reference sequence). The CDR3, as DNA: TGTGCCAGAGTAGTTTGGTCCTACGAGCAGTACGTC. Translation: CARVVWSYEQYV.

The V call is TRBV2, the J call TRBJ2-4; possibly TRBD1 for D (6 bases). The CDR3 runs 13 residues. Germline V gene sequence: CDR1 SNHLY, CDR2 FYNNEI. V was shortened by 3 bases and J by 6 bases, with 9 bases between the two germline ends. CDR3 sequence (DNA): TGTGCCAGCAGTGAGTTAGGGGGAAACATTCAGTACTTC. Translation gives CASSELGGNIQYF.

The chain combines TRBV19 with TRBJ2-3; 7 bases are shared with TRBD2. CDR1 is LNHDA, CDR2 SQIVND, per germline (reference sequence). V was pared by 3 bases and J by 4 bases, with 4 bases of the junction left unmatched. CDR3 length equals 14 residues. CDR3 region: CASSIWEGPDTQYF. CDR3 in DNA: TGTGCCAGTAGTATCTGGGAGGGCCCAGATACGCAGTATTTT.

CDR3 protein: CASSRGHNTGELFF. In DNA form, the CDR3 reads TGTGCCAGCAGCAGGGGGCACAACACCGGGGAGCTGTTTTTT. The chain uses TRBV7-3 and TRBJ2-2; 7 positions match TRBD1. This CDR3 comprises 14 residues. The V gene's germline CDR1 is SGHTA and CDR2 FQGTGA. After removal of 5 bases from V and 2 bases from J, the junction contained 2 bases not matched to a gene.

The chain recombines TRBV5-1 with TRBJ2-7; 9 nucleotides agree with TRBD1. Germline lookup yields CDR1 SGHRS and CDR2 YFSETQ. This CDR3 is built from 16 residues. CDR3: CASSLAGQGTHYEQYV. The CDR3 region has the DNA TGTGCCAGCAGCTTGGCCGGACAGGGGACCCACTACGAGCAGTACGTC.

This clone was observed once. The genes are TRBV18 and TRBJ1-4, with 8 bases lining up with TRBD1. This CDR3 region has 14 residues. J gave up 8 bases and V 6 bases, and 8 bases lay outside the gene matches. Germline loops: CDR1 KGHSH, CDR2 LQKENI. CDR3 bases: TGTGCCAGCTCCCCGGGACAGGTCCCCGAAAAACTGTTTTTT. This encodes CASSPGQVPEKLFF.

This sequence joins TRBV28 and TRBJ1-1; 10 bases agree with TRBD1. The trim removed 6 bases at V and 2 bases at J, leaving 9 bases unmatched. Per germline, CDR1 MDHEN and CDR2 SYDVKM. The CDR3 has 16 amino acids. DNA for the CDR3: TGTGCCAGCAGGACAGGGGGCTTACCCCTCAACACTGAAGCTTTCTTT. This codes for CASRTGGLPLNTEAFF.

This clone has at least ten counts. The chain links TRBV7-2 to TRBJ2-1; TRBD2 aligns across 7 bases. CDR1 and CDR2 (germline): SGHTA, FQGNSA. The V gene end was trimmed by 4 bases and the J gene end by 8 bases; junction bases not matched to a gene: 11. This CDR3 contains 15 residues. The CDR3 sequence is CASSSGLVQSHEQFF. The CDR3 nucleotides are TGTGCCAGCAGCTCCGGACTAGTGCAAAGCCATGAGCAGTTCTTC. Looking up the rest from reference TRBV7-2 and TRBJ2-1 gives the full variable domain: GAGVSQSPSNKVTEKGKDVELRCDPISGHTALYWYRQSLGQGLEFLIYFQGNSAPDKSGLPSDRFSAERTGGSVSTLTIQRTQQEDSAVYLCASSSGLVQSHEQFFGPGTRLTVL.

The chain is built from TRBV10-3 and TRBJ2-7; D remains unclear. CDR3 length: 13 amino acids. V was trimmed by 2 bases and J by 0 bases, leaving 5 bases between them. CDR1 and CDR2 from the germline V gene are ENHRY and SYGVKD. The CDR3 DNA reads TGTGCCATCAGTGAGGCGAACTCCTACGAGCAGTACTTC. Translated: CAISEANSYEQYF.